The next 31 T cell receptor beta chains were all read from a single sample in a study of T cells in Graves' hyperthyroidism and ophthalmopathy. The source material, RNA transcripts, was used to amplify TCR beta CDR3 regions. With the HTBI primer set, the TCR CDR3 went through a first round of RT-PCR. TCRdb re-analysed the multiplex PCR reads in MiXCR, keeping a single row per CDR3 protein. The sample carries roughly 750,000 distinct CDR3 sequences, about 15% recorded once. The sequenced material came from blood. The receptors shown here come from a man aged 18-30 years with Graves' hyperthyroidism.

The V and J genes are TRBV6-6 and TRBJ2-7; tentative D call: TRBD2 (5 bases). The germline V and J ends were trimmed by 0 bases and 3 bases, with 12 bases remaining between them. Germline CDR1 MNHNY, CDR2 SVGAGI (reference sequence). This CDR3 is built from 15 residues. The CDR3, as DNA: TGTGCCAGCAGTTACTCGATCGGGGATATCTACGAGCAGTACTTC. Amino acid sequence: CASSYSIGDIYEQYF.

This clonotype was recorded at least ten times. This chain connects TRBV7-9 to TRBJ1-1; D might be TRBD1 (6 bases). In germline, CDR1 is SEHNR, CDR2 FQNEAQ (reference sequence). V dropped 7 bases and J dropped 3 bases, with 15 bases sitting between them. The CDR3 spans 14 residues. The CDR3, as DNA: TGTGCCAGCACCCACCGGGGGGGCGACACTGAAGCTTTCTTT. This encodes CASTHRGGDTEAFF.

There are many counts of this clonotype. The rearrangement joins TRBV7-9 to TRBJ2-7, with 10 bases identical to TRBD2. The CDR3 runs to 16 residues. CDR1 and CDR2 from the germline V gene are SEHNR and FQNEAQ (reference sequence). With V trimmed by 1 base and J by 2 bases, 5 bases remained unmatched. The CDR3 nucleotides are TGTGCCAGCAGCTTAGTAACCGGACTAGCGGCCTACGAGCAGTACTTC. Its translation is CASSLVTGLAAYEQYF.

This rearrangement joins TRBV2 to TRBJ1-5; 7 nucleotides align to TRBD1. The CDR3 is 13 residues long. J gave up 4 bases and V 8 bases, and 5 bases lay outside the gene matches. Germline V CDR1 and CDR2: SNHLY, FYNNEI. In DNA form, the CDR3 reads TGTGCCAGCCGAGACAGGGTGAATCAGCCCCAGCATTTT. This encodes CASRDRVNQPQHF.

This clonotype was seen at least ten times. The J gene is TRBJ2-5, the V gene TRBV28; TRBD1 is a possible D gene (6 bases). Trimming took 4 bases from V and 4 from J, leaving 19 bases between them. CDR1 is MDHEN and CDR2 is SYDVKM in the germline V gene. The CDR3 covers 16 residues. CDR3 residues: CASSSRTELEGETQYF. Written as DNA, the CDR3 is TGTGCCAGCAGTTCCCGGACAGAACTTGAGGGAGAGACCCAGTACTTC.

The chain employs TRBV5-1 and TRBJ2-7; 10 bases line up with TRBD1. Per the germline V gene, CDR1 is SGHRS and CDR2 is YFSETQ. The J segment lost 3 bases and the V segment lost 4 bases, leaving 4 bases of the junction unmatched. The length of the CDR3 is 14 residues. CDR3 in DNA: TGCGCCAGCAGCACGACAGGGGGCTTCTACGAGCAGTACTTC. Amino acids: CASSTTGGFYEQYF. The full variable domain, with the rest looked up from reference TRBV5-1 and TRBJ2-7, is KAGVTQTPRYLIKTRGQQVTLSCSPISGHRSVSWYQQTPGQGLQFLFEYFSETQRNKGNFPGRFSGRQFSNSRSEMNVSTLELGDSALYLCASSTTGGFYEQYFGPGTRLTVT.

This clonotype was picked up a small number of times. In DNA, the CDR3 is TGTGCCATCAGTGAGGCTCTAGCTAACTATGGCTACACCTTC. This translates into CAISEALANYGYTF. This chain uses TRBV10-3 with TRBJ1-2; no clear D gene. Germline V lookup: CDR1 ENHRY, CDR2 SYGVKD. CDR3 size: 14 residues. Trimming cost V 2 bases and J 0 bases, with 7 bases left between them.

This clonotype was seen a few times. The rearrangement uses TRBV29-1 and TRBJ2-6; TRBD2 agrees at 9 bases. Germline-derived CDR1 and CDR2 are SQVTM and ANQGSEA. The CDR3 sequence is 15 residues long. V shed 5 bases and J 4 bases; nucleotides not matched to a gene: 6. The CDR3 reads CSVPGLANGANVLTF. The CDR3 coding sequence is TGCAGCGTTCCGGGACTAGCAAACGGGGCCAACGTCCTGACTTTC.

This clonotype was detected only a few times. The V gene is TRBV28, the J gene TRBJ1-4; no reliable D call. Germline CDR1 reads MDHEN; CDR2 reads SYDVKM. V was clipped by 5 bases and J by 7 bases, with 5 bases between them. This CDR3 spans 11 amino acids. CDR3 bases: TGTGCCAGCAGTCCGAGTGAAAAACTGTTTTTT. It specifies CASSPSEKLFF.

This clonotype has only a few counts. The chain carries TRBV20-1 and TRBJ2-5, with no clear D. The V gene lost 6 bases and the J gene lost 5 bases, with 13 bases spanning the gap. Germline CDR1 reads DFQATT; CDR2 reads SNEGSKA (reference sequence). This CDR3 has 12 amino acids. DNA for the CDR3: TGCAGTGCCGTGCCCGAGGTGGAGACCCAGTACTTC. Its translation: CSAVPEVETQYF.

Worth noting for this clonotype: Possible read error: a much larger clone is one base away. CDR3 in amino acids: CSASITPTQRTGNEKLSF. CDR3 in DNA: TGCAGTGCTAGCATCACCCCTACTCAACGGACAGGGAATGAAAAACTGTCTTTT. J is TRBJ1-4 and V is TRBV20-1; 8 positions match TRBD1. The CDR3 is 18 residues long. Germline V gene lookup returns CDR1 DFQATT and CDR2 SNEGSKA (reference sequence).

This clonotype was counted at least ten times. The chain joins TRBV7-2 to TRBJ2-7, with 8 bases aligning to TRBD1. V dropped 5 bases and J dropped 2; count of bases not matched to a gene: 8. The CDR3 covers 15 residues. Germline V gene data show CDR1 as SGHTA and CDR2 as FQGNSA. The CDR3 spells CASSREGTGTYEQYF. CDR3 in DNA: TGTGCCAGCAGCCGCGAAGGGACAGGAACCTACGAGCAGTACTTC.

This clonotype showed up just a few times. V usage is TRBV4-2 and J usage is TRBJ2-2, with D uncertain. The V end lost 0 bases, the J end lost 8 bases, and 13 bases lay between the germline ends. CDR3 length equals 15 residues. The germline V gene has CDR1 LGHNA and CDR2 YNFKEQ. Here the CDR3 reads CASSQEIGVLGELFF. The CDR3 DNA sequence: TGTGCCAGCAGCCAAGAGATTGGGGTCTTGGGGGAGCTGTTTTTT.

The rearrangement joins TRBV29-1 to TRBJ2-1, with 8 positions matching TRBD1. V lost 7 bases and J lost 3; bases outside the gene matches: 8. Germline assignment: CDR1 SQVTM and CDR2 ANQGSEA. This CDR3 region has 14 residues. As DNA, the CDR3 is TGCAGCGCTGGACAGGGCGAGAGCTACAATGAGCAGTTCTTC. Translated, it gives CSAGQGESYNEQFF.

In this sample, this clonotype turned up a few times. The rearrangement links TRBV2 to TRBJ1-3; D gene unclear. Germline CDR1 SNHLY, CDR2 FYNNEI. V was pared by 6 bases and J by 0 bases, with 9 bases between. The CDR3 contains 14 residues. For the CDR3, the DNA is TGTGCCAGCAGCGGCAGGAGCTCTGGAAACACCATATATTTT. Its protein product is CASSGRSSGNTIYF.

This clonotype was found many times. The chain joins TRBV5-1 to TRBJ2-3, with TRBD1 identical over 7 bases. CDR1 is SGHRS and CDR2 is YFSETQ in the germline V gene. With 4 bases clipped from V and 4 bases from J, the junction kept 6 bases outside the gene matches. This CDR3 region has 14 residues. The CDR3 is CASSPQGTADTQYF. The DNA of the CDR3 is TGCGCCAGCAGCCCCCAAGGGACAGCAGATACGCAGTATTTT.

This clonotype was detected many times. The rearrangement links TRBV28 to TRBJ1-1; maybe TRBD1 (5 bases). V was shortened by 3 bases and J by 2 bases, with 10 bases between the two germline ends. CDR3 length: 14 residues. Germline loops: CDR1 MDHEN, CDR2 SYDVKM. The CDR3 DNA follows: TGTGCCAGCAGTTTGGGGCACGGTAACACTGAAGCTTTCTTT. Protein sequence: CASSLGHGNTEAFF.

The genes are TRBV10-3 and TRBJ2-7; tentatively, D is TRBD2 (5 bases). Germline lookup yields CDR1 ENHRY and CDR2 SYGVKD. V lost 6 bases to trimming and J lost 2 bases, with 8 bases between them. CDR3 length: 12 residues. CDR3 loop: CAIRIGAYEQYF. CDR3 coding DNA: TGTGCCATCAGGATCGGGGCCTACGAGCAGTACTTC.

This clonotype was seen repeatedly, ten times or more. V is TRBV20-1 and J is TRBJ1-2, with TRBD1 matching over 7 bases. The germline V gene encodes CDR1 DFQATT and CDR2 SNEGSKA (reference sequence). CDR3 length: 14 residues. The V segment lost 3 bases and the J segment 3 bases; nucleotides outside the gene matches: 7. The chain's CDR3 is CSASLGGRDYGYTF. Written as DNA, the CDR3 is TGCAGTGCTAGTCTAGGGGGCCGGGACTATGGCTACACCTTC.

The chain is built from TRBV7-2 and TRBJ2-3, with 9 bases that match TRBD2. The CDR3 runs 16 residues. CDR1 is SGHTA, CDR2 FQGNSA, per germline. Trimming removed 4 bases from V and 6 bases from J; junction bases left unmatched: 11. The CDR3 is CASSSFTSGPGDTQYF. The CDR3, as DNA: TGTGCCAGCAGCTCCTTCACTAGCGGGCCCGGGGATACGCAGTATTTT.

At least ten counts were recorded for this clonotype. This sequence joins TRBV18 and TRBJ2-3; D gene ambiguous. Germline CDR1 reads KGHSH; CDR2 reads LQKENI. CDR3 size: 15 residues. The V and J ends lost 0 bases and 3 bases respectively, with 10 bases between them. The CDR3 coding sequence is TGTGCCAGCTCACCACCCAGCGCCTTGACAGATACGCAGTATTTT. This translates into CASSPPSALTDTQYF.

In its sample, this clonotype was seen a few times. V gene TRBV20-1 combines with J gene TRBJ1-2; maybe TRBD1 (5 bases). Trimming took off 1 base at V and 0 bases at J, with 12 bases between the two ends. Per germline, CDR1 DFQATT and CDR2 SNEGSKA (reference sequence). CDR3 size: 15 residues. The CDR3 is CSARAPLQANYGYTF. DNA of the CDR3: TGCAGTGCTAGAGCACCTTTACAGGCTAACTATGGCTACACCTTC.

This clonotype was seen a handful of times. The gene calls are TRBV7-8 and TRBJ2-3; D is undetermined. The CDR3 is 14 residues long. From germline, CDR1 is SGHVS and CDR2 FQNEAQ. Trimming removed 5 bases from V and 0 bases from J, with 9 bases in between. The CDR3 DNA reads TGTGCCAGCAGCGTGATGACTAGCACAGATACGCAGTATTTT. Encoded protein: CASSVMTSTDTQYF.

This clonotype was seen many times. The gene calls are TRBV3-1 and TRBJ2-1; TRBD2 matches at 8 bases. The length of the CDR3 is 16 residues. V was pared by 4 bases and J by 5 bases, with 10 bases of the junction left unmatched. The germline gives CDR1 LGHDT, CDR2 YNNKEL (reference sequence). The CDR3 DNA is TGTGCCAGCAGCCCAGCGGCGGGAGGTACAAACAATGAGCAGTTCTTC. Its protein is CASSPAAGGTNNEQFF.

This clonotype was picked up many times. This chain uses TRBV7-9 with TRBJ2-7, with TRBD2 matching over 10 bases. Germline V gene lookup returns CDR1 SEHNR and CDR2 FQNEAQ (reference sequence). The junction had 5 bases not matched to a gene; V was cut back by 1 base and J by 5 bases. The CDR3 has 15 amino acids. The CDR3 sequence: CASSLVLAGEHEQYF. The CDR3 DNA is TGTGCCAGCAGCTTAGTCCTAGCGGGAGAACACGAGCAGTACTTC.

The chain couples TRBV6-2 or TRBV6-3 to TRBJ2-7, with 7 bases fitting TRBD1. The CDR3 extends over 12 amino acids. Losses at the gene ends were 6 bases for V and 9 bases for J; bases not matched to a gene: 8. Germline CDR1 and CDR2: MNHEY and SVGEGT. CDR3 loop: CASSPDRYTQYF. The CDR3, as DNA: TGTGCCAGCAGCCCGGACAGGTATACGCAGTACTTC.

This clonotype occurred a few times. The genes are TRBV9 and TRBJ2-1, with 11 bases identical to TRBD1. The V gene's germline CDR1 is SGDLS and CDR2 YYNGEE. V lost 3 bases, J lost 7 bases, and 6 bases stayed unmatched. The CDR3 is 15 amino acids. In DNA form, the CDR3 reads TGTGCCAGCAGCGGGGGGGACAGGGGGAGTAATGAGCAGTTCTTC. It encodes CASSGGDRGSNEQFF.

This clonotype was seen many times. This chain joins TRBV2 and TRBJ1-2; D not certain. The CDR3 spans 14 residues. Germline CDR1 reads SNHLY; CDR2 reads FYNNEI. V was trimmed by 3 bases and J by 8 bases, leaving 16 bases between them. CDR3 protein: CASSERFFSQGYTF. CDR3 DNA sequence: TGTGCCAGCAGTGAGCGGTTCTTCTCGCAAGGCTACACCTTC.

The V and J genes are TRBV18 and TRBJ2-1; 13 bases match TRBD2. CDR1 and CDR2 from the germline V gene are KGHSH and LQKENI. The CDR3 is 18 amino acids. The trim removed 6 bases at V and 5 bases at J, leaving 13 bases unmatched. CDR3 nucleotide sequence: TGTGCCAGCTCCACACCGGGACTAGCGGGAATGTTGGACAATGAGCAGTTCTTC. Translated: CASSTPGLAGMLDNEQFF.

This chain links TRBV3-1 with TRBJ1-1; no definite D call. V lost 3 bases and J 4 bases, leaving 6 bases between the germline ends. This CDR3 spans 12 amino acids. In germline, CDR1 is LGHDT, CDR2 YNNKEL (reference sequence). This CDR3 reads CASSQGSTEAFF. Written as DNA, the CDR3 is TGTGCCAGCAGCCAGGGCTCCACTGAAGCTTTCTTT.

The V call is TRBV9, the J call TRBJ1-1; D not certain. Germline V gene data show CDR1 as SGDLS and CDR2 as YYNGEE. The CDR3 covers 15 residues. Trimming pared 3 bases from V and 1 base from J, leaving 13 bases between. CDR3 DNA sequence: TGTGCCAGCAGCGCCCCACCTTGGGGGAACACTGAAGCTTTCTTT. Protein sequence: CASSAPPWGNTEAFF.